This T cell receptor beta chain was sequenced during a study of OX40 agonist ivuxolimab in advanced cancers. Using immunoSEQ multiplex PCR, the repertoire was profiled, and TCRdb retains in-frame clones only, with some absent. Altogether roughly 91,000 clones are present, approximately 95% being singletons, with the ten largest covering roughly 2%. This CDR3 comprises 14 residues. The V gene's germline CDR1 is SGHDT and CDR2 YYEEEE. V lost 0 bases and J lost 5, with 9 bases in between. The chain uses TRBV5-6 and TRBJ1-5; D call uncertain. The starting material was CD4+ or CD8+ T cells sorted from blood, obtained in a trial of the OX40 agonist ivuxolimab. This TCR was sampled from an adult with an advanced solid tumor such as melanoma, head and neck, liver or kidney cancer. The CDR3: CASSLAAGDQPQHF. The CDR3 nucleotides are TGTGCCAGCAGCTTGGCGGCCGGCGATCAGCCCCAGCATTTT.